The TCR beta chain under discussion was sequenced for a study of blood T cell repertoires in COVID-19. Study overall: In each case, the material was cDNA or gDNA derived from T cells, B-cell-depleted T cells, or PBMCs.

V shed 5 bases, J shed 3 bases, and the junction held 6 bases outside the gene matches. Germline loops: CDR1 SGDLS, CDR2 YYNGEE. CDR3 size: 15 residues. As originally analysed: Amplification from reference gene primers served as the basis for estimated nucleated cell counts. TCRdb's copy holds only in-frame clones and misses some; the assay was immunoSEQ multiplex PCR. V, J and clone size derive from that table, while D and trimming were established from the DNA sequence. The table lists fewer than 40,000 clones, 85% of them singletons, with around an eighth in the top ten. The sequencing input was peripheral blood. This sequence joins TRBV9 and TRBJ2-3; TRBD2 agrees at 10 bases. The TCR sequence derives from a human donor in a cohort sampled during active COVID-19. CDR3 nucleotides: TGTGCCAGCAGAGGGAGCGGGGGGGCTACAGATACGCAGTATTTT. Amino acids: CASRGSGGATDTQYF.